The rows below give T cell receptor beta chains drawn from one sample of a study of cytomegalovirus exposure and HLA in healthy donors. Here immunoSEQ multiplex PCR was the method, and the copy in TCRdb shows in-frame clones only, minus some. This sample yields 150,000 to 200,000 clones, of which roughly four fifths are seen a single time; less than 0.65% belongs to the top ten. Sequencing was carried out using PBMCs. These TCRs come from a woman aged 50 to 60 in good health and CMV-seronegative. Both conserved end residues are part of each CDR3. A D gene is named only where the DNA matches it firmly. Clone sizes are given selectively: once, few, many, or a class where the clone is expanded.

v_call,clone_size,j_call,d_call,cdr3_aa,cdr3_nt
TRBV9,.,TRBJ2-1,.,CASSVDQGSYNEQFF,TGTGCCAGCAGCGTAGATCAGGGTTCCTACAATGAGCAGTTCTTC
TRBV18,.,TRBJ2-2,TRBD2,CASFPAGGRTGELFF,TGTGCCAGCTTCCCAGCGGGGGGACGGACCGGGGAGCTGTTTTTT
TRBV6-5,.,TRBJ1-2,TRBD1,CASSLQTGGAGYGYTF,TGTGCCAGCAGTTTGCAAACAGGGGGCGCAGGTTATGGCTACACCTTC
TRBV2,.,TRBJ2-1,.,CASSVTPDRRRAQFF,TGTGCCAGCAGCGTTACCCCTGACAGACGACGGGCGCAGTTCTTC
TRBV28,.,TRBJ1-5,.,CASSGVGGHQPQHF,TGTGCCAGCAGTGGCGTTGGGGGCCATCAGCCCCAGCATTTT
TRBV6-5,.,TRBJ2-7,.,CASSPRTDYEQYF,TGTGCCAGCAGTCCAAGGACAGATTACGAGCAGTACTTC
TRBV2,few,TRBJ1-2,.,CASSDTGFYGYTF,TGTGCCAGCAGTGACACAGGGTTCTATGGCTACACCTTC
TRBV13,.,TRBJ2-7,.,CASSSARGPSYEQYF,TGTGCCAGCAGTTCTGCACGCGGGCCCTCCTACGAGCAGTACTTC
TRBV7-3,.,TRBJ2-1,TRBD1,CASSLTGGSSSYNEQFF,TGTGCCAGCAGCCTAACAGGGGGATCGAGCTCCTACAATGAGCAGTTCTTC
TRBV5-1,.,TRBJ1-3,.,CASSGPGATGNTIYF,TGCGCCAGCAGCGGACCAGGGGCGACTGGAAACACCATATATTTT
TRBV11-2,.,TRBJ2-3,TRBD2,CASSGSGTSGRSDTQYF,TGTGCCAGCAGCGGGTCCGGGACTAGCGGGAGGTCAGATACGCAGTATTTT
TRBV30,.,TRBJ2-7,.,CAWSVAPYEQYF,TGTGCCTGGAGTGTAGCCCCTTACGAGCAGTACTTC
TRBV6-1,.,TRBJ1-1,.,CASSETGNTEAFF,TGTGCCAGCAGTGAGACAGGGAACACTGAAGCTTTCTTT
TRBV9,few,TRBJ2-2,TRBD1,CASSVDDRAGELFF,TGTGCCAGCAGCGTCGATGACAGGGCCGGGGAGCTGTTTTTT
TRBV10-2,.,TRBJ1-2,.,CASSDGGGHGGYTF,TGCGCCAGCAGTGATGGGGGGGGCCATGGTGGCTACACCTTC
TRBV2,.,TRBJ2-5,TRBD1,CASSDREETQYF,TGTGCCAGCAGCGACAGGGAAGAGACCCAGTACTTC
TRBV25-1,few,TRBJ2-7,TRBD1,CASSGDRASEQYF,TGTGCCAGCAGTGGGGACAGGGCGAGCGAGCAGTACTTC
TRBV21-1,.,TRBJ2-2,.,CASSNETGLNTGELFF,TGTGCCAGCAGCAACGAAACAGGGCTCAACACCGGGGAGCTGTTTTTT
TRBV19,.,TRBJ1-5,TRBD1,CASSDRGISNQPQHF,TGTGCCAGTAGCGACAGGGGTATAAGCAATCAGCCCCAGCATTTT
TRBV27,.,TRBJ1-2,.,CASSLRGSNYGYTF,TGTGCCAGCAGTTTAAGGGGGTCTAACTATGGCTACACCTTC
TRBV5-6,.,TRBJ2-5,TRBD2,CASSSTKTSGALKTQYF,TGTGCCAGCAGCTCAACCAAGACTAGCGGGGCTCTGAAGACCCAGTACTTC
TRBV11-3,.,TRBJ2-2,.,CASSQAGTHGELFF,TGTGCCAGCAGCCAAGCGGGTACCCACGGGGAGCTGTTTTTT
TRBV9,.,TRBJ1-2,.,CASSLRTAANYGYTF,TGTGCCAGCAGCCTTCGGACAGCAGCTAACTATGGCTACACCTTC
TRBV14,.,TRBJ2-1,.,CASSPYPTNEQFF,TGTGCCAGCAGCCCATACCCTACTAATGAGCAGTTCTTC
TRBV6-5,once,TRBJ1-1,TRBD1,CASSRQGETEAFF,TGTGCCAGCAGCAGACAGGGAGAAACTGAAGCTTTCTTT
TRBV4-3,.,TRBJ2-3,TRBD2,CASSQERERGQYF,TGCGCCAGCAGCCAAGAAAGGGAGCGGGGCCAGTATTTT
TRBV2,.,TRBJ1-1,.,CASNPWGGYTEAFF,TGTGCCAGCAATCCCTGGGGGGGCTACACTGAAGCTTTCTTT
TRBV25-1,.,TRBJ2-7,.,CASSVGSGSYEQYF,TGTGCCAGCAGTGTTGGCAGCGGATCCTACGAGCAGTACTTC
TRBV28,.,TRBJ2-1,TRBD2,CASSPWATSGGPNEQFF,TGTGCCAGCAGTCCCTGGGCGACTAGCGGGGGGCCCAATGAGCAGTTCTTC
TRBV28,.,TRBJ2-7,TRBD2,CASSDLAGGAYEQYF,TGTGCCAGCAGTGACCTAGCGGGAGGTGCCTACGAGCAGTACTTC
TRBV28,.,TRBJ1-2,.,CASSPQSNYGYTF,TGTGCCAGCAGTCCACAGAGTAACTATGGCTACACCTTC
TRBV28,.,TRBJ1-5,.,CASSVPSYQPQHF,TGTGCCAGCAGTGTCCCCTCCTATCAGCCCCAGCATTTT
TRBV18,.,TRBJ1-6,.,CASSPTRAGVGSPLHF,TGTGCCAGCTCACCAACGAGGGCAGGAGTAGGTTCACCCCTCCACTTT
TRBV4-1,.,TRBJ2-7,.,CASSSATGSSYEQYF,TGCGCCAGCAGCTCCGCGACAGGCTCCTCCTACGAGCAGTACTTC
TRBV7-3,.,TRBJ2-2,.,CASSSTNTGELFF,TGTGCCAGCAGCTCCACTAACACCGGGGAGCTGTTTTTT
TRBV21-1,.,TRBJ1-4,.,CAIKETTNEKLFF,TGTGCCATTAAGGAGACAACTAATGAAAAACTGTTTTTT
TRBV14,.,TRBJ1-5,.,CASSQDRRGTQHF,TGTGCCAGCAGCCAAGATCGGCGAGGTACCCAGCATTTT
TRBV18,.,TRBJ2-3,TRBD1,CASSETGSLTYTQYF,TGTGCCAGCTCTGAGACAGGGAGCCTCACCTATACGCAGTATTTT
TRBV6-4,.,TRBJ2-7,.,CANLGGYSYEQYF,TGTGCCAACCTAGGGGGTTACTCCTACGAGCAGTACTTC
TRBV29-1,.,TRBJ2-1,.,CSALGPGYNEQFF,TGCAGCGCACTAGGGCCGGGGTACAATGAGCAGTTCTTC
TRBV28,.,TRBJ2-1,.,CASSSPGYDEQFF,TGTGCCAGCAGTTCCCCCGGTTACGATGAGCAGTTCTTC
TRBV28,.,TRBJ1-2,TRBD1,CASSSRQGLNYGYTF,TGTGCCAGCAGTTCTCGACAGGGGTTGAACTATGGCTACACCTTC
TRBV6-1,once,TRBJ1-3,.,CASSLGRNTIYF,TGTGCCAGCAGTCTCGGGAGAAACACCATATATTTT
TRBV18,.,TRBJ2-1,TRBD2,CASSPPGSSGRDGEQFF,TGTGCCAGCTCACCACCGGGGTCTAGCGGGAGGGACGGTGAGCAGTTCTTC
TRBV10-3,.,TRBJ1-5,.,CAISESREGNQPQHF,TGTGCCATCAGTGAGTCGAGAGAGGGCAATCAGCCCCAGCATTTT